This is a list of T cell receptor beta chains from one sample in a study of shared clonotypes between healthy human individuals. Profiling relied on immunoSEQ multiplex PCR, and the TCRdb table lists in-frame clones only, not all of them. The sample has about 1 million clones; about 76% are singletons. Sequences were obtained from memory CD4+ T cells sorted from blood. Source of these receptors: a man aged 18 to 35 in good health. CDR3s include the opening cysteine and the closing phenylalanine or tryptophan.

>TRBJ2-7|TRBV29-1
CSVQLAGGPYEQYF
>TRBJ1-3|TRBV7-8
CASSLTGFGNTIYF
>TRBJ2-5|TRBV5-1
CASSLNGGGETQYF
>TRBJ2-3|TRBV18
CASSPPRTGRTDTQYF
>TRBJ1-1|TRBV19
CASSDTVQGQNTEAFF
>TRBJ1-3|TRBV10-3
CAISEQGAIRIGGNTIYF
>TRBJ2-1|TRBV7-3
CASSPGGEYNEQFF
>TRBJ2-1|TRBV5-8
CASSSAGRTYNEQFF
>TRBJ2-1|TRBV5-4
CASSPKAADNNEQFF
>TRBJ2-2|TRBV30
CALLAGYAGELFF
>TRBJ1-1|TRBV10-3
CATSSGGVTEAFF
>TRBJ1-2|TRBV6-5
CASSYSAGLGYTF
>TRBJ1-1|TRBV5-8
CASSSGQPNTEAFF
>TRBJ2-2|TRBV2
CASSAPGLGPGELFF
>TRBJ1-6|TRBV19
CASGHLRVTPLHF
>TRBJ1-5|TRBV7-2
CASSRGDYQPQHF
>TRBJ2-5|TRBV28
CASSLVAPAETQYF
>TRBJ2-1|TRBV6-1
CASSPRTSALNEQFF
>TRBJ1-1|TRBV2
CASSEAPQGGRKQAFF
>TRBJ1-3|TRBV6-1
CASSPGPPGNTIYF
>TRBJ2-7|TRBV5-1
CASSLPTGQYEQYF
>TRBJ1-5|TRBV6-1
CASEGGTTVNQPQHF
>TRBJ1-3|TRBV7-2
CASSLSPVASGNTIYF
>TRBJ2-7|TRBV2
CASSVTGIGEQYF
>TRBJ2-2|TRBV5-4
CASSSMGLAVTGELFF
>TRBJ2-3|TRBV9
CASSVMTGEADTQYF
>TRBJ2-7|TRBV5-1
CASSPPGQGKGEQYF
>TRBJ2-7|TRBV4-3
CASSQELGTGYEQYF
>TRBJ2-5|TRBV11-2
CASSPRAQYF
>TRBJ1-3|TRBV6-1
CASRQGNGNTIYF